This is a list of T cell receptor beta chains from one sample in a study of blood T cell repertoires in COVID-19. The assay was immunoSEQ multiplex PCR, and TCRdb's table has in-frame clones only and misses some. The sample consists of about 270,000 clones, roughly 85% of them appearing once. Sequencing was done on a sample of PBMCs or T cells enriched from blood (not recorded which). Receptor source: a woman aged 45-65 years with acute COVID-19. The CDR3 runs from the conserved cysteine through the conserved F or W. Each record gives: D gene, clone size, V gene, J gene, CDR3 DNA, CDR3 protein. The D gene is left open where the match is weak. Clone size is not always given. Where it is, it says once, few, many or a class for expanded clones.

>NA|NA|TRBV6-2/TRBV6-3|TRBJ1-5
TGTGCCAGCAGTTCCCGGGAGAATCAGCCCCAGCATTTT
CASSSRENQPQHF
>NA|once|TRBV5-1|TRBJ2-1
TGCGCCAGCAGCTTGGATAGCGGAGCTGCCAGTTGGTTTGGTTCCTACAATGAGCAGTTCTTC
CASSLDSGAASWFGSYNEQFF
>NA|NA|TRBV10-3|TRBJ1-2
TGTGCCATCAGTGAACAGAATAACTATGGCTACACCTTC
CAISEQNNYGYTF
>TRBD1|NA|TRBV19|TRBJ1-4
TGTGCCAGTAGTAACAGACAGGGGGCCGAGAATGAAAAACTGTTTTTT
CASSNRQGAENEKLFF
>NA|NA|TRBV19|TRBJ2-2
TGTGCCAGTAGTATAGGGGGCTTCAACGGGGAGCTGTTTTTT
CASSIGGFNGELFF
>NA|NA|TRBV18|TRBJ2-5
TGTGCCAGCTCACAACTGCCAATGGAGACCCAGTACTTC
CASSQLPMETQYF
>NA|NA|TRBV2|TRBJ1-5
TGTGCCAGCAGTGACCAGGGATCTCAGCCCCAGCATTTT
CASSDQGSQPQHF
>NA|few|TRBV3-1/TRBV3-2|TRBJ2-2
TGTGCCAGCAGCCAAGCGAGCGGTACCGGGGAGCTGTTTTTT
CASSQASGTGELFF
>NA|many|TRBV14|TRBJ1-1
TGTGCCAGCAGCCAAGGGGACTGGACCGATGAAGCTTTCTTT
CASSQGDWTDEAFF
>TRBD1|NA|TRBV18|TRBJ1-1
TGTGCCAGCTCGGAGGACAGGGGGCGGGGTGAAGCTTTCTTT
CASSEDRGRGEAFF
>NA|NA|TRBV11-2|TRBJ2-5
TGTGCCAGCAGCCCGCCGAGTGGCCAAGAGACCCAGTACTTC
CASSPPSGQETQYF
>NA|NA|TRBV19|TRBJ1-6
TGTGCCAGTACGAGCACGAATTCACCCCTCCACTTT
CASTSTNSPLHF
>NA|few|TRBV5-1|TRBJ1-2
TGCGCCAGCAGCTTGGGCCAGGCAAACTATGGCTACACCTTC
CASSLGQANYGYTF
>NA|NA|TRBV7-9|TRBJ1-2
TGTGCCAGCAGCTTCTCGGTGGATGGCTACACCTTC
CASSFSVDGYTF
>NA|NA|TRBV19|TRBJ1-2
TGTGCCAGTACCCTAGGTTCGACCGGCTACACCTTC
CASTLGSTGYTF
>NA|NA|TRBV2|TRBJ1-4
TGTGCCAGCAAATGGGAGGAAAAACTGTTTTTT
CASKWEEKLFF
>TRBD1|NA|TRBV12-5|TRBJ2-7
TGTGCTAGTGGTTCGTCCGGGACAGGGGTTTACGAGCAGTACTTC
CASGSSGTGVYEQYF
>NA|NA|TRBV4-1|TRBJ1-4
TGCGCCAGCAGCCAAGACAGGGGATCTAATGAAAAACTGTTTTTT
CASSQDRGSNEKLFF
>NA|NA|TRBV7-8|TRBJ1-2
TGTGCCAGCAGCCGGGACAAGGGAATCGGCTACACCTTC
CASSRDKGIGYTF
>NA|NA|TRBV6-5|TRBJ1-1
TGTGCCAGCAGGACAGACGGGTACACTGAAGCTTTCTTT
CASRTDGYTEAFF
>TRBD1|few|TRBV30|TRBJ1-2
TGTGCCTGGGTGGGACAGGGTTATGGCTACACCTTC
CAWVGQGYGYTF
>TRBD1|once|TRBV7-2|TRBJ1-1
TGTGCCAGCAGCTCACAGGGGGCCTCCACTGAAGCTTTCTTT
CASSSQGASTEAFF
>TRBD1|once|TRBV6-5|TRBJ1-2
TGTGCCAGCACGACAGGGGATGGCTACACCTTC
CASTTGDGYTF
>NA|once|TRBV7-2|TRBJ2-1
TGTGCCAGCAGCATTTACGATAGCTCCTACAATGAGCAGTTCTTC
CASSIYDSSYNEQFF
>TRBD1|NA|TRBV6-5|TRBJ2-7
TGTGCCAGCAGTCCTCCGGACAGGGAGGTCTACGAGCAGTACTTC
CASSPPDREVYEQYF
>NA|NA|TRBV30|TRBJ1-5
TGTGCCTGGAGTTCGCGGGGGAGCCAGCCCCAGCATTTT
CAWSSRGSQPQHF
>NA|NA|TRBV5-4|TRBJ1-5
TGTGCCAGCAGCTTGAGAGGAGCAAATCAGCCCCAGCATTTT
CASSLRGANQPQHF